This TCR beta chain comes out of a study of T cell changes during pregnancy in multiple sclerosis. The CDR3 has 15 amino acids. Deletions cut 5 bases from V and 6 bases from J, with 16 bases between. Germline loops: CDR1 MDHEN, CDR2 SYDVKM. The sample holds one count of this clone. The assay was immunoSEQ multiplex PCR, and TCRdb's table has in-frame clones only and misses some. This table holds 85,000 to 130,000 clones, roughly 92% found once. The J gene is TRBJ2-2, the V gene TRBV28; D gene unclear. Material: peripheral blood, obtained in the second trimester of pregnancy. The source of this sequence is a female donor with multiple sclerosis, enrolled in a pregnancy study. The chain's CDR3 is CASSPPVALSGELFF. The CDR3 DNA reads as TGTGCCAGCAGTCCCCCCGTAGCCCTTTCCGGGGAGCTGTTTTTT.